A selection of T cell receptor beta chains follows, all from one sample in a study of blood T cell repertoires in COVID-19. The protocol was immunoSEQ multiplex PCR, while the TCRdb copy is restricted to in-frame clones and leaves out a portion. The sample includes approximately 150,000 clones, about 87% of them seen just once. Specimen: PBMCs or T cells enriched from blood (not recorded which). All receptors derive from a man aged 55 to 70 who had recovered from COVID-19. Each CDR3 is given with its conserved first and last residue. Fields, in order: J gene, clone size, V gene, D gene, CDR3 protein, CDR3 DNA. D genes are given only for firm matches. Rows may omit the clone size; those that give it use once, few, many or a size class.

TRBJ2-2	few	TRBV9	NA	CASSPWMTPSNTGELFF	TGTGCCAGCAGCCCCTGGATGACTCCGTCGAACACCGGGGAGCTGTTTTTT
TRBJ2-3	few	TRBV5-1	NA	CASRTGTDTQYF	TGCGCCAGCAGGACAGGCACAGATACGCAGTATTTT
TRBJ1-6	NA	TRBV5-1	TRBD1	CASKPGQGSSPLHF	TGCGCCAGTAAACCGGGACAGGGATCTTCACCCCTCCACTTT
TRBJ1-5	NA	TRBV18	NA	CASSRPQGGEPQHF	TGTGCCAGCTCACGGCCGCAGGGAGGAGAGCCCCAGCATTTT
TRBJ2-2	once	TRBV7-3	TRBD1	CASSSGQGARLFF	TGTGCCAGCAGCTCAGGACAGGGGGCGAGACTGTTTTTT
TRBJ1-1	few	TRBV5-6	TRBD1	CASRGRGDTEAFF	TGTGCCAGCAGGGGCAGGGGGGACACTGAAGCTTTCTTT
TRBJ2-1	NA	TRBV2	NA	CASSDRGSSYNEQFF	TGTGCCAGCAGTGACAGGGGAAGCTCCTACAATGAGCAGTTCTTC
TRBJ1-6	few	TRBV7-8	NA	CASSLGQNNSPLHF	TGTGCCAGCAGCTTAGGTCAGAATAATTCACCCCTCCACTTT
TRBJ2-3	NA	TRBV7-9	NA	CASSLPSAYTDTQYF	TGTGCCAGCAGCTTACCTAGCGCATACACAGATACGCAGTATTTT
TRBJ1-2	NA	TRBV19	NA	CASSWGRGAIDGYTF	TGTGCCAGTAGTTGGGGCCGCGGGGCCATTGATGGCTACACCTTC
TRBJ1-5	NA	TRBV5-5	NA	CASSLAGRPQHF	TGTGCCAGCAGCTTGGCAGGCCGGCCCCAGCATTTT
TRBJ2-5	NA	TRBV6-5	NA	CASRVGSLETQYF	TGTGCCAGCAGGGTGGGGAGTTTAGAGACCCAGTACTTC
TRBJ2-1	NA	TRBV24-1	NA	CATSYSAVDEQFF	TGTGCCACCAGTTATAGCGCGGTAGATGAGCAGTTCTTC
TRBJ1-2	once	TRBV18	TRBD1	CASSPTGLYGYTF	TGTGCCAGCTCACCGACAGGGCTCTATGGCTACACCTTC
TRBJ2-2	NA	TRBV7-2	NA	CASSLALFTTGELFF	TGTGCCAGCAGCTTAGCGCTGTTCACTACCGGGGAGCTGTTTTTT
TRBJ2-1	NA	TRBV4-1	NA	CASSQTGKYNEQFF	TGCGCCAGCAGCCAAACCGGGAAATACAATGAGCAGTTCTTC
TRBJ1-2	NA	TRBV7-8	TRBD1	CASSPTTGAWGYTF	TGTGCCAGCAGCCCCACGACAGGGGCATGGGGCTACACCTTC
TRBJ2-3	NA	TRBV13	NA	CASSHTDTQYF	TGTGCCAGCAGCCACACAGATACGCAGTATTTT
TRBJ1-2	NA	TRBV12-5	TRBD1	CASGLGQGLRGYTF	TGTGCTAGTGGACTGGGACAGGGGCTACGGGGCTACACCTTC
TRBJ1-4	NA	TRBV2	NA	CASSRFGGEEKLFF	TGTGCCAGCAGTCGCTTTGGCGGAGAGGAAAAACTGTTTTTT
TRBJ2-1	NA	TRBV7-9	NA	CASSFFALNYRGDYNEQFF	TGTGCCAGCAGCTTTTTCGCCCTAAACTACCGCGGGGACTACAATGAGCAGTTCTTC
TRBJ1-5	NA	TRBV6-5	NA	CASSYSGSINQPQHF	TGTGCCAGCAGTTACTCCGGGTCCATCAATCAGCCCCAGCATTTT
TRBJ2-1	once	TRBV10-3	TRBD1	CAIWTGGAGQFF	TGTGCCATCTGGACAGGGGGCGCGGGGCAGTTCTTC
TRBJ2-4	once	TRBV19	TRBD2	CASSRLAGEVVKNIQYF	TGTGCCAGTAGTAGACTAGCGGGGGAGGTTGTCAAAAACATTCAGTACTTC
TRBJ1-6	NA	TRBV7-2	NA	CASSPSGQMALHF	TGTGCCAGCAGCCCCAGCGGACAGATGGCCCTCCACTTT
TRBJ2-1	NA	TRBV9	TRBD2	CASSAYSGRGANEQFF	TGTGCCAGCAGCGCCTATAGCGGGAGAGGGGCCAATGAGCAGTTCTTC
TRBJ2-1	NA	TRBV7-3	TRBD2	CASSLTRESEQFF	TGTGCCAGCAGCTTAACGCGGGAGTCCGAGCAGTTCTTC
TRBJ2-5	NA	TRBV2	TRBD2	CASTIAGAYQETQYF	TGTGCCAGCACCATAGCGGGGGCTTACCAAGAGACCCAGTACTTC
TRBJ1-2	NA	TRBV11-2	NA	CASSPGASPNYGYTF	TGTGCCAGCAGCCCAGGTGCCAGCCCTAACTATGGCTACACCTTC
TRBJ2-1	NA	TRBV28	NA	CASRPRVLKGDEQFF	TGTGCCAGCAGACCCCGGGTCTTGAAAGGCGATGAGCAGTTCTTC
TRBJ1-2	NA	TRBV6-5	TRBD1	CASSSRDRANYGYTF	TGTGCCAGCAGTAGCCGGGACAGGGCTAACTATGGCTACACCTTC
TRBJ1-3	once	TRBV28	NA	CASITGGGSGNTIYF	TGTGCCAGTATTACCGGCGGGGGGAGTGGAAACACCATATATTTT
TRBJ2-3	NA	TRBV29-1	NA	CSVAQDPGSGTDTQYF	TGCAGCGTCGCCCAGGACCCCGGGAGTGGCACAGATACGCAGTATTTT
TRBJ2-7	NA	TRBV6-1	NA	CASSEDLGALTYEQYF	TGTGCCAGCAGTGAAGATCTGGGGGCCCTAACCTACGAGCAGTACTTC
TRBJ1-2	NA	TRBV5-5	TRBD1	CASRPGTDYGYTF	TGTGCCAGCAGGCCCGGGACAGACTATGGCTACACCTTC
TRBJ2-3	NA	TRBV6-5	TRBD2	CASSWTREGDTQYF	TGTGCCAGCAGCTGGACTAGAGAAGGAGATACGCAGTATTTT
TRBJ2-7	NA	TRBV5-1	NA	CASSLAQGWYEQYF	TGCGCCAGCAGCTTGGCCCAGGGTTGGTACGAGCAGTACTTC
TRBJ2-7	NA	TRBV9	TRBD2	CASSRTPRGRAYEQYF	TGTGCCAGCAGCCGTACCCCTCGCGGGAGGGCCTACGAGCAGTACTTC
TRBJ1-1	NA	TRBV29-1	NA	CSVSSGSDEAFF	TGCAGCGTGTCTTCAGGGTCGGATGAAGCTTTCTTT
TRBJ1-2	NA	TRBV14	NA	CASSQVLSGGYTF	TGTGCCAGCAGCCAAGTTTTGAGCGGGGGCTACACCTTC
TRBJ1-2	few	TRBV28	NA	CASSSAEGVYGYTF	TGTGCCAGCAGTTCCGCCGAAGGGGTCTATGGCTACACCTTC
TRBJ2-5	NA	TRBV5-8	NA	CASTTGLTAKKTQYF	TGTGCCAGCACTACAGGGCTCACAGCAAAGAAGACCCAGTACTTC
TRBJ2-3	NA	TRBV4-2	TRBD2	CASSQDGVSGSSTDTQYF	TGTGCCAGCAGCCAAGATGGGGTTAGCGGGTCAAGCACAGATACGCAGTATTTT
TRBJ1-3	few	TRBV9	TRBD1	CASSIQGDGNTIYF	TGTGCCAGCAGCATACAGGGGGACGGAAACACCATATATTTT
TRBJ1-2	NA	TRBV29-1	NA	CSVRRAGGHGYTF	TGCAGCGTTCGAAGGGCTGGGGGCCATGGCTACACCTTC
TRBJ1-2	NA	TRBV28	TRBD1	CASSYPQGAYYGYTF	TGTGCCAGCAGTTATCCACAGGGGGCTTACTATGGCTACACCTTC
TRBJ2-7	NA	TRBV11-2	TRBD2	CASSLGLAGGPTILGQYF	TGTGCCAGCAGCCTAGGACTAGCGGGAGGGCCAACCATCCTCGGGCAGTACTTC
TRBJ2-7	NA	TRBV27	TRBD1	CASSFQGAYEQYF	TGTGCCAGCAGTTTTCAGGGGGCCTACGAGCAGTACTTC
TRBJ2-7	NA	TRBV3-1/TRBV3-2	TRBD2	CASSQDRLGLGAAYEQYF	TGTGCCAGCAGCCAAGATAGATTGGGACTAGGAGCTGCCTACGAGCAGTACTTC
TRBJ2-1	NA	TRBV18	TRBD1	CASSPVPGQYEQFF	TGTGCCAGCTCACCAGTCCCGGGACAGTATGAGCAGTTCTTC
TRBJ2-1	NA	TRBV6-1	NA	CASSEGNRFHEQFF	TGTGCCAGCAGTGAAGGAAACAGGTTCCATGAGCAGTTCTTC
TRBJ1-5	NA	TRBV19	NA	CASSIRRDQPQHF	TGTGCCAGTAGTATAAGGAGGGATCAGCCCCAGCATTTT
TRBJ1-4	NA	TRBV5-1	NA	CATRAGGSEKLFF	TGCGCCACCCGCGCGGGGGGTAGTGAAAAACTGTTTTTT
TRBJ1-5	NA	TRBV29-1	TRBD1	CSVGDRGNQPQHF	TGCAGCGTGGGGGACAGGGGGAATCAGCCCCAGCATTTT